This T cell receptor beta chain is from a study of blood T cell repertoires in COVID-19. Overall study context: Donors in the United States, Italy and Spain gave samples during acute or convalescent COVID-19. Sources were T cells, B-cell-depleted T cells, or PBMCs; the material itself was cDNA or gDNA.

Per the original data handling: Amplification with reference gene primers provided the estimates of nucleated cell counts. TCRdb keeps only in-frame clones here, not all; method: immunoSEQ multiplex PCR. The D gene and trimming were derived from the DNA, and the V and J assignments and clone size from that table. Among roughly 140,000 clones listed, 80% to 90% were seen once. In this sample, this clone turned up once. This CDR3 has 12 amino acids. Trimming took off 8 bases at V and 2 bases at J, with 10 bases between the two ends. CDR1 is MDHEN and CDR2 is SYDVKM in the germline V gene. The TCR was taken from a woman aged 40 to 50 with acute or convalescent COVID-19. The sequenced material came from peripheral blood. V gene TRBV28 combines with J gene TRBJ2-7, with D maybe TRBD1 (6 bases). The CDR3 region is CASADRTYEQYF. Here the CDR3 DNA reads TGTGCCAGCGCGGACAGAACCTACGAGCAGTACTTC. Supplemented by reference TRBV28 and TRBJ2-7, the full variable domain reads DVKVTQSSRYLVKRTGEKVFLECVQDMDHENMFWYRQDPGLGLRLIYFSYDVKMKEKGDIPEGYSVSREKKERFSLILESASTNQTSMYLCASADRTYEQYFGPGTRLTVT.